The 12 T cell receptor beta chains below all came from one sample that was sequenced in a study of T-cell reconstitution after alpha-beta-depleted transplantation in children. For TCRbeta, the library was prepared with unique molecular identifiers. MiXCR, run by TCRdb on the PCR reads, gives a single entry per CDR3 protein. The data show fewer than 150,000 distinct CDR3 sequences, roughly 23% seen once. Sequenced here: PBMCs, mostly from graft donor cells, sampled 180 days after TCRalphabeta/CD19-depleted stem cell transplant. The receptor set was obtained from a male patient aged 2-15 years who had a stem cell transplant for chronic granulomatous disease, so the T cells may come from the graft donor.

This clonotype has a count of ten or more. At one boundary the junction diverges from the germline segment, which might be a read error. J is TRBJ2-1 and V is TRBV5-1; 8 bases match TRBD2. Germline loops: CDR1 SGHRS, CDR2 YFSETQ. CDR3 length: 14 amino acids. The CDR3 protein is CASSLAGSYNEQFF. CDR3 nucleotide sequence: TGTGCCAGCAGTCTAGCGGGCTCCTACAATGAGCAGTTCTTC.

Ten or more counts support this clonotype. The chain's CDR3 is CASSQANSGNQETQYF. CDR3 nucleotide sequence: TGTGCCAGCAGCCAAGCTAATAGCGGGAATCAAGAGACCCAGTACTTC. This rearrangement joins TRBV14 to TRBJ2-5; 8 nucleotides align to TRBD2. The germline V gene has CDR1 SGHDN and CDR2 FVKESK. V was clipped by 1 base and J by 2 bases; unmatched bases: 6. The CDR3 is 16 amino acids.

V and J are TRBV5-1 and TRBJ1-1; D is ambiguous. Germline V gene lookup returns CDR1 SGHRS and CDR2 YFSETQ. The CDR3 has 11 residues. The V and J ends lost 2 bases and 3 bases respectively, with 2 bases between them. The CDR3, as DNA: TGCGCCAGCAGCTTAGACACTGAAGCTTTCTTT. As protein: CASSLDTEAFF. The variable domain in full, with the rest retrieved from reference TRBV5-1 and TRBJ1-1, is KAGVTQTPRYLIKTRGQQVTLSCSPISGHRSVSWYQQTPGQGLQFLFEYFSETQRNKGNFPGRFSGRQFSNSRSEMNVSTLELGDSALYLCASSLDTEAFFGQGTRLTVV.

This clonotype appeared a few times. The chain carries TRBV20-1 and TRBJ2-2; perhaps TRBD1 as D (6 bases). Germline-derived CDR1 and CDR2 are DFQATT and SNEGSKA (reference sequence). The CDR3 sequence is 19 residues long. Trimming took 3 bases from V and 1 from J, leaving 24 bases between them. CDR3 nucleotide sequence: TGCAGTGCTAGTCCACCTTCGGGACACCCTAAGGGGAACACCGGGGAGCTGTTTTTT. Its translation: CSASPPSGHPKGNTGELFF.

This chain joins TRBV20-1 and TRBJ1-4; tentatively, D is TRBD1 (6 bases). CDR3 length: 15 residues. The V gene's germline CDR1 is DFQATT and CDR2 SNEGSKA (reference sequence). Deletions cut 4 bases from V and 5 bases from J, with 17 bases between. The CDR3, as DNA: TGCAGTGCTACCCACCGGACAGTGGAGAATGAAAAACTGTTTTTT. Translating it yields CSATHRTVENEKLFF.

CDR3 sequence reads: CASSPGLGGYGYTF. The DNA for the CDR3 is TGTGCCAGCAGTCCGGGACTTGGTGGGTATGGCTACACCTTC. The chain uses TRBV12-3 or TRBV12-4 and TRBJ1-2, with TRBD1 as a possible D gene (5 bases). The length of the CDR3 is 14 residues. V lost 5 bases and J 5 bases, leaving 15 bases between the germline ends.

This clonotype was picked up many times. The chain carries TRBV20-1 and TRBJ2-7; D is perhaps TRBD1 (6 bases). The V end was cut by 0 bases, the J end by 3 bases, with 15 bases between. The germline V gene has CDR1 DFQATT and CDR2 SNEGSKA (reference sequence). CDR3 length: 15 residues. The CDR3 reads CSARDPRGTNYEQYF. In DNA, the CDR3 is TGCAGTGCTAGAGACCCGAGAGGGACAAACTACGAGCAGTACTTC.

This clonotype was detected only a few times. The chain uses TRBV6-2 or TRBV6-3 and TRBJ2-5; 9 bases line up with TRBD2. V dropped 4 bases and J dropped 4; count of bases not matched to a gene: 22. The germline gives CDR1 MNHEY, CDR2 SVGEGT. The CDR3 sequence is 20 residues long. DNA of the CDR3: TGTGCCAGCAGTTTTGCCCCGCACAGTAGCGGGAGTAAACTCGGAGAGACCCAGTACTTC. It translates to CASSFAPHSSGSKLGETQYF.

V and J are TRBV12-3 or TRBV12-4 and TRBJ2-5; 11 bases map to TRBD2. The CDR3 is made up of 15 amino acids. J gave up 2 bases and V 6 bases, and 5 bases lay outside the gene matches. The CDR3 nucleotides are TGTGCCAGCAGCTGGGGACTAGCGGTACAAGAGACCCAGTACTTC. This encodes CASSWGLAVQETQYF.

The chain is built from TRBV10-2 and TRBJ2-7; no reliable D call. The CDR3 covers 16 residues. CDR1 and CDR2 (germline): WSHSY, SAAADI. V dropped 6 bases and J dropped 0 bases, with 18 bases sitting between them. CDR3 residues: CASREQWPLSSYEQYF. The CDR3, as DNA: TGCGCCAGCAGAGAACAGTGGCCCTTAAGCTCCTACGAGCAGTACTTC.

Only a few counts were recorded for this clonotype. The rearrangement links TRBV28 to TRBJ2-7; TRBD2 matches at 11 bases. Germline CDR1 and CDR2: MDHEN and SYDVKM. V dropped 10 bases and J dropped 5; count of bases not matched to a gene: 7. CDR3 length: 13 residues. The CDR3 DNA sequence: TGTGCCACCAGACTAGCGGGAACGGACGAGCAGTACTTC. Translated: CATRLAGTDEQYF.

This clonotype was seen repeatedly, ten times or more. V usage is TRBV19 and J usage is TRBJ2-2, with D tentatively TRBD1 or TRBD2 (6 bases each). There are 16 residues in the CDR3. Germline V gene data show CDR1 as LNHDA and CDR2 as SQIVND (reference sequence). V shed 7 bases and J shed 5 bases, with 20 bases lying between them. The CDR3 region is CASTSIGGRGTGELFF. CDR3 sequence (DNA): TGTGCCAGTACCTCGATCGGGGGCCGGGGAACCGGGGAGCTGTTTTTT. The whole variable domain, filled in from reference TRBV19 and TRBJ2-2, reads DGGITQSPKYLFRKEGQNVTLSCEQNLNHDAMYWYRQDPGQGLRLIYYSQIVNDFQKGDIAEGYSVSREKKESFPLTVTSAQKNPTAFYLCASTSIGGRGTGELFFGEGSRLTVL.